Listed below are T cell receptor beta chains from one sample, sequenced in a study of control samples from healthy donors and cancer patients. Produced via immunoSEQ multiplex PCR; TCRdb's table is partial and in-frame only. The sample lists approximately 150,000 clones, roughly 92% occurring once. The sequenced sample consisted of blood. Receptors originate from a man aged 35 to 55 in good health. The CDR3 runs from the conserved cysteine through the conserved F or W. D genes are given only for firm matches. Some rows have no size entry. The others give once, few or many, or a class for an expanded clone.

v_gene	j_gene	d_gene	abundance	CDR3aa	CDR3nt
TRBV30	TRBJ2-1	TRBD2	-	CAWRRGTDRAGGLFF	TGTGCCTGGAGAAGAGGGACGGATAGAGCGGGAGGTCTGTTCTTC
TRBV6-4	TRBJ2-1	TRBD1	-	CASSQGAGNEQFF	TGTGCCAGCAGTCAGGGGGCGGGCAATGAGCAGTTCTTC
TRBV5-6	TRBJ1-1	TRBD1	-	CASSLRQGEAFF	TGTGCCAGCAGCTTGAGACAGGGTGAAGCTTTCTTT
TRBV7-9	TRBJ2-1	-	-	CASSQGLPSPYNEQFF	TGTGCCAGCAGCCAAGGGCTTCCCAGCCCCTACAATGAGCAGTTCTTC
TRBV7-9	TRBJ2-1	TRBD2	-	CASRSLAGAANEQFF	TGTGCCAGCAGAAGTCTAGCGGGAGCGGCCAATGAGCAGTTCTTC
TRBV3-1/TRBV3-2	TRBJ1-2	TRBD1	-	CASSQERTGPYGYTF	TGTGCCAGCAGCCAAGAACGGACAGGACCCTATGGCTACACCTTC
TRBV12-3/TRBV12-4	TRBJ2-3	-	-	CASSTADTQYF	TGTGCCAGCAGCACAGCAGATACGCAGTATTTT
TRBV14	TRBJ2-1	-	-	CASSQVPSWFEGDEQFF	TGTGCCAGCAGCCAAGTTCCTTCCTGGTTCGAGGGAGATGAGCAGTTCTTC
TRBV18	TRBJ1-1	-	few	CASSPPGNEAFF	TGTGCCAGCTCACCACCAGGAAATGAAGCTTTCTTT
TRBV4-1	TRBJ1-5	-	-	CASSQGGVRGVGQPQHF	TGCGCCAGCAGCCAAGGTGGGGTAAGAGGTGTAGGACAGCCCCAGCATTTT
TRBV27	TRBJ1-4	-	-	CASSFRDSGKLFF	TGTGCCAGCAGTTTCCGGGACTCTGGAAAACTGTTTTTT
TRBV9	TRBJ2-7	TRBD1	-	CASSVAQGPSYEQYF	TGTGCCAGCAGCGTAGCACAGGGGCCGTCCTACGAGCAGTACTTC
TRBV5-1	TRBJ2-1	TRBD1	-	CASSVQGADYNEQFF	TGCGCCAGCAGCGTACAGGGGGCTGACTACAATGAGCAGTTCTTC
TRBV5-1	TRBJ2-3	-	-	CASSLDGTDTQYF	TGCGCCAGCAGCCTGGACGGCACAGATACGCAGTATTTT
TRBV6-6	TRBJ1-6	-	-	CASVEGSYNSPLHF	TGTGCCAGCGTCGAGGGGTCCTATAATTCACCCCTCCACTTT
TRBV6-5	TRBJ1-2	-	once	CASQRGYGYTF	TGTGCCAGCCAGAGGGGCTATGGCTACACCTTC
TRBV20-1	TRBJ1-4	-	-	CSANNEKLFF	TGCAGTGCTAATAATGAAAAACTGTTTTTT
TRBV7-9	TRBJ2-3	TRBD1	-	CASSLGTQGGTDTQYF	TGTGCCAGCAGCTTAGGAACCCAGGGGGGCACAGATACGCAGTATTTT
TRBV28	TRBJ1-1	TRBD1	-	CASSSWTGNTEAFF	TGTGCCAGCAGCTCTTGGACAGGGAACACTGAAGCTTTCTTT
TRBV9	TRBJ1-1	-	-	CASSFSGTGVAEAFF	TGTGCCAGCAGCTTCTCCGGGACGGGAGTCGCTGAAGCTTTCTTT
TRBV5-1	TRBJ1-2	-	-	CASSSGSYGYTF	TGCGCCAGCAGCTCCGGGTCCTATGGCTACACCTTC
TRBV29-1	TRBJ1-1	-	-	CSAVTVGSSTEAFF	TGCAGCGCCGTAACAGTGGGGAGTTCCACTGAAGCTTTCTTT
TRBV18	TRBJ1-1	TRBD1	-	CASSPPTGMGNTEAFF	TGTGCCAGCTCACCACCGACAGGGATGGGGAACACTGAAGCTTTCTTT
TRBV6-5	TRBJ2-3	TRBD2	-	CASSYPQRGGPDTQYF	TGTGCCAGCAGTTACCCCCAGCGGGGGGGCCCAGATACGCAGTATTTT
TRBV7-3	TRBJ2-1	TRBD2	-	CASSLIPTSGGPYNEQFF	TGTGCCAGCAGCTTAATCCCGACTAGCGGGGGCCCTTACAATGAGCAGTTCTTC
TRBV9	TRBJ1-6	TRBD1	-	CASSQGQGGNSPLHF	TGTGCCAGCAGTCAAGGACAGGGTGGGAATTCACCCCTCCACTTT
TRBV6-6	TRBJ1-5	-	-	CASSYSTQPQHF	TGTGCCAGCAGTTACTCGACGCAGCCCCAGCATTTT
TRBV14	TRBJ2-4	-	once	CASSADVAGKNIQYF	TGTGCCAGCAGCGCGGACGTTGCGGGCAAAAACATTCAGTACTTC
TRBV7-8	TRBJ1-1	-	-	CASSRGLTEAFF	TGTGCCAGCAGCCGCGGTCTCACTGAAGCTTTCTTT
TRBV5-5	TRBJ2-7	TRBD2	-	CASSFGGGAYEQYF	TGTGCCAGCAGCTTTGGCGGGGGGGCGTACGAGCAGTACTTC
TRBV7-9	TRBJ1-4	-	once	CASSPTDTNEKLFF	TGTGCCAGCAGCCCGACAGACACTAATGAAAAACTGTTTTTT